The entry below gives a single T cell receptor (beta chain) sequence along with its context. The target antigen is unknown. The sample originates from a study of vaccination effects on CD4 cells after COVID-19. Study-wide results and limits: Vaccine- and infection-induced clones showed marked clonal contraction late following vaccination. Sampling in the study covered few convalescent patients and included no early post-infection timepoints.

Sequencing was performed with immunoSEQ multiplex PCR; in TCRdb, only in-frame clones are kept and a portion is missing. Among 50,000 to 70,000 clones listed, 55% to 75% were seen once. CD4+ T cell isolation took place after nine to eleven days of culture. Confirmation by PCR established that the person had SARS-CoV-2 infection between March and December 2020. Replacing half the medium with IL-2 medium was done on days 3 and 7. V was trimmed by 1 base and J by 2 bases, leaving 21 bases between them. Germline V gene data show CDR1 as LGHNA and CDR2 as YNFKEQ. The CDR3 totals 18 residues. Sequencing was performed on CD4+ T cells from PBMCs cultured without peptide, taken before COVID-19 vaccination. The chain employs TRBV4-2 and TRBJ2-7; tentatively, D is TRBD1 (7 bases). The sequence was obtained from a human donor who had a prior SARS-CoV-2 infection. This CDR3 is CASSQAAGGTVLTYEQYF. The CDR3 nucleotides read TGTGCCAGCAGCCAAGCCGCCGGAGGGACAGTGTTGACCTACGAGCAGTACTTC.